This is a list of T cell receptor beta chains from one sample in a study of siplizumab effects on memory and regulatory T cells. Using immunoSEQ multiplex PCR, the repertoire was profiled, and TCRdb retains in-frame clones only, with some absent. The sample has tens of thousands of clones; 94% are singletons. The sequenced sample was non-Treg CD4+ T cells sorted from blood. All receptors derive from a human donor in good health. The CDR3 runs from the conserved cysteine through the conserved F or W. A D gene is named only where the DNA matches it firmly.

D gene | V gene | CDR3 protein
TRBD2 | TRBV9 | CASSVDGGFYNEQFF
- | TRBV5-5 | CASSLDGRMDEQFF
- | TRBV5-1 | CASSAGDTQYF
- | TRBV20-1 | CSATQGEEQYF
- | TRBV19 | CASSLDRGNEKLFF
- | TRBV6-6 | CASSSTGSGANVLTF
TRBD1 | TRBV10-3 | CAITPTGGNEQFF
- | TRBV18 | CASSPDYEQYF
TRBD2 | TRBV6-5 | CASSRSGSSYEQYF
- | TRBV30 | CAWVSNTEAFF
- | TRBV7-3 | CASSRVRAGEKLFF
- | TRBV20-1 | CSALPQETQYF
- | TRBV6-6 | CASSGSGSHETQYF
TRBD2 | TRBV6-5 | CASGGGTSRLDEQFF
- | TRBV4-2 | CASSQGVGRNTEAFF
- | TRBV11-3 | CASSSGLGAGYTF
- | TRBV18 | CASSLGQTGDYGYTF
TRBD2 | TRBV13 | CASSLGRGTSAFRGYEQYF
- | TRBV4-2 | CASSRLDGNQPQHF
TRBD2 | TRBV5-1 | CASRVGTSGSHEQYF
TRBD1 | TRBV6-1 | CASTDRGHQPQHF
TRBD1 | TRBV15 | CATSRAKGQGGQDPTDTQYF
TRBD2 | TRBV7-3 | CASSPETSGYSSYNEQFF
- | TRBV6-5 | CASSTFTGGEAFF
- | TRBV5-8 | CASSLVGTGPFWEQYF
TRBD1 | TRBV5-4 | CASSQTGSTDTQYF
TRBD1 | TRBV7-2 | CASSLWGQPNNEQFF
TRBD1 | TRBV12-5 | CASGRDRGQGYTF
TRBD1 | TRBV18 | CASSSTGQGLGEQYF
TRBD2 | TRBV4-2 | CASSQALAGQETQYF